The sequence of this TCR beta chain was determined in a study of Ad26.COV2.S vaccination and SARS-CoV-2 variants. Study as a whole: Sample donor was a member of the COV1001 Ad26.COV2.S trial arm. Administration of Ad26.COV2.S was intramuscular, either once or twice 56 days apart.

TCRdb keeps only in-frame clones here, not all; method: immunoSEQ multiplex PCR. The sample shows about 680,000 clones, roughly 90% of them seen only once. Regarding treatment: about 20 received Ad26.COV2.S at low or high dose, single or two shots; about 5 received placebo; per-sample allocation not given. Specimen acquisition occurred on day 63 following the initial vaccine or placebo injection. The V gene's germline CDR1 is SNHLY and CDR2 FYNNEI. This CDR3 comprises 15 residues. V lost 2 bases and J lost 7, with 17 bases in between. The TCR comes from a person aged 18-60 years who received the Ad26.COV2.S COVID-19 vaccine or a placebo. Specimen: peripheral blood, collected in a trial of Ad26.COV2.S vaccine versus placebo. The rearrangement joins TRBV2 to TRBJ1-2, with a possible D match to TRBD1 (5 bases). The CDR3 sequence: CASSEIGAGSSGYTF. CDR3 coding DNA: TGTGCCAGCAGTGAAATCGGGGCAGGGTCGAGTGGCTACACCTTC.